This is a list of T cell receptor beta chains from one sample in a study of cytomegalovirus exposure and HLA in healthy donors. Measured with immunoSEQ multiplex PCR; TCRdb has only the in-frame clones, and not every one. The sample has about 72,000 clones. The sample was PBMCs. The receptors originated from a woman aged 40 to 50 in good health and CMV-seropositive. Each CDR3 is given with its conserved first and last residue. D genes are given only for firm matches.

cdr3_length: 15
d_call: NA
j_call: TRBJ2-7
v_call: TRBV28
cdr3_aa: CASTASLGVAGEQYF
cdr3_nt: TGTGCCAGCACCGCGTCTCTCGGTGTGGCGGGGGAGCAGTACTTC

cdr3_length: 20
d_call: TRBD1
j_call: TRBJ1-1
v_call: TRBV15
cdr3_aa: CATSRDSLRTWTGKDTEAFF
cdr3_nt: TGTGCCACCAGCAGAGATTCCCTAAGGACTTGGACAGGGAAGGACACTGAAGCTTTCTTT

cdr3_length: 13
d_call: NA
j_call: TRBJ1-5
v_call: TRBV6-5
cdr3_aa: CASGGVSNQPQHF
cdr3_nt: TGTGCCAGCGGGGGGGTGAGCAATCAGCCCCAGCATTTT

cdr3_length: 19
d_call: TRBD2
j_call: TRBJ2-2
v_call: TRBV4-2
cdr3_aa: CASSQATVAGPANTGELFF
cdr3_nt: TGTGCCAGCAGCCAAGCTACGGTAGCGGGGCCAGCGAACACCGGGGAGCTGTTTTTT

cdr3_length: 15
d_call: NA
j_call: TRBJ2-1
v_call: TRBV6-1
cdr3_aa: CASSTKAETYNEQFF
cdr3_nt: TGTGCCAGCAGTACAAAGGCGGAAACCTACAATGAGCAGTTCTTC

cdr3_length: 14
d_call: TRBD2
j_call: TRBJ2-1
v_call: TRBV9
cdr3_aa: CASSVPGLGNEQFF
cdr3_nt: TGTGCCAGCAGCGTCCCCGGACTAGGCAATGAGCAGTTCTTC

cdr3_length: 14
d_call: TRBD1
j_call: TRBJ1-5
v_call: TRBV19
cdr3_aa: CATTDRGADQPQHF
cdr3_nt: TGTGCCACAACCGACAGGGGAGCGGATCAGCCCCAGCATTTT

cdr3_length: 15
d_call: NA
j_call: TRBJ1-2
v_call: TRBV19
cdr3_aa: CASSIVERETYGYTF
cdr3_nt: TGTGCCAGTAGTATAGTCGAGAGGGAGACCTATGGCTACACCTTC

cdr3_length: 14
d_call: TRBD2
j_call: TRBJ2-7
v_call: TRBV28
cdr3_aa: CASSPKRDSYEQYF
cdr3_nt: TGTGCCAGCAGCCCTAAGCGGGACTCCTACGAGCAGTACTTC

cdr3_length: 17
d_call: NA
j_call: TRBJ1-1
v_call: TRBV25-1
cdr3_aa: CASSEFGTRGLRTEAFF
cdr3_nt: TGTGCCAGCAGTGAATTCGGGACTAGGGGGTTAAGGACTGAAGCTTTCTTT

cdr3_length: 13
d_call: NA
j_call: TRBJ1-3
v_call: TRBV18
cdr3_aa: CASQQASGNTIYF
cdr3_nt: TGTGCCAGCCAACAGGCCTCTGGAAACACCATATATTTT

cdr3_length: 14
d_call: TRBD2
j_call: TRBJ2-2
v_call: TRBV10-3
cdr3_aa: CAIRKGTSNGELFF
cdr3_nt: TGTGCCATCAGGAAAGGGACTAGCAACGGGGAGCTGTTTTTT

cdr3_length: 15
d_call: TRBD2
j_call: TRBJ2-5
v_call: TRBV9
cdr3_aa: CASAAAGGPLETQYF
cdr3_nt: TGTGCCAGCGCCGCGGCGGGAGGGCCTTTGGAGACCCAGTACTTC

cdr3_length: 16
d_call: TRBD2
j_call: TRBJ2-2
v_call: TRBV6-4
cdr3_aa: CASSDSAGGPTGELFF
cdr3_nt: TGTGCCAGCAGTGACTCTGCGGGGGGGCCGACCGGGGAGCTGTTTTTT

cdr3_length: 15
d_call: NA
j_call: TRBJ2-1
v_call: TRBV2
cdr3_aa: CASSEGALESSVPFF
cdr3_nt: TGTGCCAGCAGTGAAGGAGCACTAGAGAGTAGTGTGCCGTTCTTC

cdr3_length: 14
d_call: NA
j_call: TRBJ2-7
v_call: TRBV15
cdr3_aa: CATSRDLAAYEQYF
cdr3_nt: TGTGCCACCAGCAGAGATCTGGCTGCCTACGAGCAGTACTTC

cdr3_length: 16
d_call: NA
j_call: TRBJ2-3
v_call: TRBV9
cdr3_aa: CASSVRQGPNTDTQYF
cdr3_nt: TGTGCCAGCAGCGTGCGTCAGGGGCCAAACACAGATACGCAGTATTTT

cdr3_length: 15
d_call: TRBD2
j_call: TRBJ2-5
v_call: TRBV27
cdr3_aa: CASSSGLAGQETQYF
cdr3_nt: TGTGCCAGCAGTTCGGGACTAGCGGGCCAAGAGACCCAGTACTTC

cdr3_length: 14
d_call: NA
j_call: TRBJ1-2
v_call: TRBV7-9
cdr3_aa: CASSNTGSIYGYTF
cdr3_nt: TGTGCCAGCAGCAATACGGGGAGTATCTACGGCTACACCTTC

cdr3_length: 12
d_call: TRBD1
j_call: TRBJ2-7
v_call: TRBV28
cdr3_aa: CASRTGGYEQYF
cdr3_nt: TGTGCCAGCCGGACAGGAGGTTACGAGCAGTACTTC

cdr3_length: 15
d_call: TRBD1
j_call: TRBJ1-5
v_call: TRBV7-8
cdr3_aa: CASSHYGTGNQPQHF
cdr3_nt: TGTGCCAGCAGCCACTACGGGACAGGCAATCAGCCCCAGCATTTT

cdr3_length: 14
d_call: NA
j_call: TRBJ2-2
v_call: TRBV19
cdr3_aa: CASSIVQNTGELFF
cdr3_nt: TGTGCCAGTAGTATAGTACAGAACACCGGGGAGCTGTTTTTT

cdr3_length: 16
d_call: TRBD1
j_call: TRBJ1-2
v_call: TRBV15
cdr3_aa: CATSRPGQGSGYGYTF
cdr3_nt: TGTGCCACCAGCAGGCCGGGACAGGGTTCCGGCTATGGCTACACCTTC

cdr3_length: 16
d_call: TRBD1
j_call: TRBJ1-1
v_call: TRBV28
cdr3_aa: CASSEGGRVRSTEAFF
cdr3_nt: TGTGCCAGCAGTGAAGGGGGCCGGGTGCGGAGCACTGAAGCTTTCTTT

cdr3_length: 17
d_call: TRBD2
j_call: TRBJ2-4
v_call: TRBV14
cdr3_aa: CASSQSLAGPGRNIQYF
cdr3_nt: TGTGCCAGCAGCCAATCACTAGCGGGACCAGGGCGAAACATTCAGTACTTC

cdr3_length: 15
d_call: NA
j_call: TRBJ1-6
v_call: TRBV7-9
cdr3_aa: CASSPRAGPNSPLHF
cdr3_nt: TGTGCCAGCAGCCCGCGCGCGGGACCAAATTCACCCCTCCACTTT

cdr3_length: 18
d_call: NA
j_call: TRBJ2-2
v_call: TRBV11-2
cdr3_aa: CASSLDLVWGRNTGELFF
cdr3_nt: TGTGCCAGCAGCTTAGACCTAGTTTGGGGCAGGAACACCGGGGAGCTGTTTTTT

cdr3_length: 14
d_call: NA
j_call: TRBJ1-6
v_call: TRBV11-1
cdr3_aa: CASSSTVFNSPLHF
cdr3_nt: TGTGCCAGCAGCTCGACAGTCTTTAATTCACCCCTCCACTTT

cdr3_length: 14
d_call: TRBD1
j_call: TRBJ2-5
v_call: TRBV7-9
cdr3_aa: CASSSPQGLGDQYF
cdr3_nt: TGTGCCAGCAGCTCGCCACAGGGGCTCGGAGACCAGTACTTC

cdr3_length: 15
d_call: NA
j_call: TRBJ1-1
v_call: TRBV9
cdr3_aa: CASSGGQRGNTEAFF
cdr3_nt: TGTGCCAGCAGCGGAGGTCAAAGGGGGAACACTGAAGCTTTCTTT

cdr3_length: 16
d_call: NA
j_call: TRBJ2-2
v_call: TRBV5-1
cdr3_aa: CASSPNGGRDTGELFF
cdr3_nt: TGCGCCAGCAGCCCAAACGGGGGGCGCGACACCGGGGAGCTGTTTTTT

cdr3_length: 15
d_call: TRBD1
j_call: TRBJ1-6
v_call: TRBV5-1
cdr3_aa: CASTGDRTGGSPLHF
cdr3_nt: TGCGCCAGCACCGGTGATCGGACAGGGGGATCACCCCTCCACTTT

cdr3_length: 19
d_call: NA
j_call: TRBJ1-4
v_call: TRBV7-9
cdr3_aa: CASSFGYRTQVATNEKLFF
cdr3_nt: TGTGCCAGCAGCTTTGGCTACAGGACCCAAGTTGCAACTAATGAAAAACTGTTTTTT

cdr3_length: 16
d_call: TRBD1
j_call: TRBJ1-5
v_call: TRBV19
cdr3_aa: CASSIMTGGANQPQHF
cdr3_nt: TGTGCCAGTAGTATTATGACAGGGGGTGCCAATCAGCCCCAGCATTTT

cdr3_length: 14
d_call: TRBD2
j_call: TRBJ2-2
v_call: TRBV11-3
cdr3_aa: CASSFSSGYGELFF
cdr3_nt: TGTGCCAGCAGCTTCTCTAGCGGGTACGGGGAGCTGTTTTTT

cdr3_length: 15
d_call: NA
j_call: TRBJ2-3
v_call: TRBV11-1
cdr3_aa: CASSLDGTRTDTQYF
cdr3_nt: TGTGCCAGCAGCTTGGATGGGACTCGCACAGATACGCAGTATTTT

cdr3_length: 14
d_call: TRBD1
j_call: TRBJ1-5
v_call: TRBV7-2
cdr3_aa: CASSWRQGDQPQHF
cdr3_nt: TGTGCCAGCAGCTGGAGACAGGGCGATCAGCCCCAGCATTTT

cdr3_length: 15
d_call: TRBD2
j_call: TRBJ2-5
v_call: TRBV7-3
cdr3_aa: CASSLNGGGQETQYF
cdr3_nt: TGTGCCAGCAGCCTCAACGGGGGGGGACAAGAGACCCAGTACTTC

cdr3_length: 18
d_call: TRBD1
j_call: TRBJ1-1
v_call: TRBV30
cdr3_aa: CAWSPPTGTGAEYTEAFF
cdr3_nt: TGTGCCTGGAGTCCTCCTACGGGGACAGGGGCAGAGTACACTGAAGCTTTCTTT

cdr3_length: 14
d_call: NA
j_call: TRBJ2-2
v_call: TRBV6-4
cdr3_aa: CASSEGADTGELFF
cdr3_nt: TGTGCCAGCAGTGAAGGAGCGGATACCGGGGAGCTGTTTTTT

cdr3_length: 15
d_call: TRBD1
j_call: TRBJ2-7
v_call: TRBV11-2
cdr3_aa: CASSPEGAGANEQYF
cdr3_nt: TGTGCCAGCAGTCCCGAGGGGGCAGGGGCGAACGAGCAGTACTTC

cdr3_length: 14
d_call: NA
j_call: TRBJ2-1
v_call: TRBV11-2
cdr3_aa: CASSTVTRRNEQFF
cdr3_nt: TGTGCCAGCAGCACCGTGACTAGGAGAAATGAGCAGTTCTTC

cdr3_length: 15
d_call: TRBD1
j_call: TRBJ1-6
v_call: TRBV2
cdr3_aa: CASNRPEGALSPLHF
cdr3_nt: TGTGCCAGCAATCGGCCAGAGGGGGCGCTTTCACCCCTCCACTTT

cdr3_length: 13
d_call: NA
j_call: TRBJ1-2
v_call: TRBV2
cdr3_aa: CATTFVRGYGYTF
cdr3_nt: TGTGCCACGACCTTTGTGCGGGGCTATGGCTACACCTTC

cdr3_length: 16
d_call: TRBD2
j_call: TRBJ2-3
v_call: TRBV7-2
cdr3_aa: CASSLVGLAGADTQYF
cdr3_nt: TGTGCCAGCAGCTTAGTAGGCCTAGCGGGGGCAGATACGCAGTATTTT

cdr3_length: 15
d_call: TRBD1
j_call: TRBJ1-1
v_call: TRBV6-5
cdr3_aa: CASSTGQGSVTEAFF
cdr3_nt: TGTGCCAGCAGCACCGGACAGGGGTCGGTCACTGAAGCTTTCTTT

cdr3_length: 17
d_call: TRBD1
j_call: TRBJ2-2
v_call: TRBV7-8
cdr3_aa: CASSLGGWDSNTGELFF
cdr3_nt: TGTGCCAGCAGCTTAGGGGGGTGGGACAGTAACACCGGGGAGCTGTTTTTT

cdr3_length: 17
d_call: NA
j_call: TRBJ1-3
v_call: TRBV13
cdr3_aa: CASSLSVVELSGNTIYF
cdr3_nt: TGTGCCAGCAGCTTATCTGTAGTGGAGCTCTCTGGAAACACCATATATTTT

cdr3_length: 17
d_call: TRBD1
j_call: TRBJ2-6
v_call: TRBV18
cdr3_aa: CASSPVQQGAGANVLTF
cdr3_nt: TGTGCCAGCTCACCCGTCCAACAGGGGGCTGGGGCCAACGTCCTGACTTTC

cdr3_length: 17
d_call: NA
j_call: TRBJ2-3
v_call: TRBV7-9
cdr3_aa: CASSLLLQGWNTDTQYF
cdr3_nt: TGTGCCAGCAGCTTATTATTGCAGGGGTGGAACACAGATACGCAGTATTTT

cdr3_length: 16
d_call: NA
j_call: TRBJ2-5
v_call: TRBV5-4
cdr3_aa: CASSPIRGGAGETQYF
cdr3_nt: TGTGCCAGCAGCCCCATTAGGGGGGGGGCCGGTGAGACCCAGTACTTC

cdr3_length: 14
d_call: NA
j_call: TRBJ2-1
v_call: TRBV2
cdr3_aa: CASSERVRAGEQFF
cdr3_nt: TGTGCCAGCAGTGAGCGGGTCCGGGCGGGTGAGCAGTTCTTC

cdr3_length: 15
d_call: TRBD2
j_call: TRBJ2-3
v_call: TRBV27
cdr3_aa: CASSLVAGGAYTQYF
cdr3_nt: TGTGCCAGCAGTTTAGTAGCCGGGGGGGCATATACGCAGTATTTT